This TCR beta chain was observed in a study of cytomegalovirus exposure and HLA in healthy donors. Study context: Membership in the Caucasian-associated ancestry cluster was found for 75% to 85% of almost 400 genotyped donors.

Findings of the study overall: Some TCR beta chains (164 of them) were listed as cytomegalovirus-associated. An assumption of roughly uniform sequencing depth across donors underlay the presence/absence analyses.

CDR1 LGHNA and CDR2 YNFKEQ come from the germline V gene. The CDR3 totals 15 residues. J lost 8 bases, V lost 4 bases, and 12 bases had no gene match. This clone was picked up a small number of times. No antigen is known for it. PCR involved 60 Vbeta and 13 Jbeta primers. Method: immunoSEQ multiplex PCR; TCRdb's copy keeps in-frame clones and lacks some. Counted here are 54,000 or so clones, approximately 63% occurring once; the ten biggest clones make up just under 20%. Each donor was nominally healthy when sampled (though unrecorded immune exposures were likely). This chain joins TRBV4-2 and TRBJ1-1; 8 bases line up with TRBD1. This receptor was identified in a woman aged 60-70 years in good health and CMV-seropositive. The sample consisted of PBMCs. The CDR3 region has the DNA TGTGCCAGCAGCCCTTCCGACAGGGGCGAGGCCGAAGCTTTCTTT. Its translation: CASSPSDRGEAEAFF.